Below are 8 T cell receptor beta chains sequenced from a single sample in a study of early T cells in non-severe SARS-CoV-2 infection. MiXCR, applied by TCRdb to the 5' RACE reads, yields one record per CDR3 protein. The data show 60,000 to 65,000 distinct CDR3 sequences, almost 9.5% seen once. The material sequenced was whole blood. Source of these receptors: an adult who was a healthcare worker with PCR-confirmed SARS-CoV-2 infection or an uninfected control (not recorded which).

The rearrangement joins TRBV20-1 to TRBJ1-2; the D gene is possibly TRBD1 (5 bases). The CDR3 runs 12 residues. With 4 bases removed from V and 4 bases from J, the gap between germline ends came to 10 bases. CDR1 and CDR2 (germline): DFQATT, SNEGSKA (reference sequence). The CDR3 loop is CSATRVSYGYTF. The CDR3 region has the DNA TGCAGTGCTACCAGGGTCAGCTATGGCTACACCTTC.

The J gene is TRBJ2-3, the V gene TRBV12-3 or TRBV12-4, with D possibly matching TRBD1 (5 bases). The CDR3 contains 16 residues. Trimming stripped 6 bases from V and 2 bases from J, with 18 bases between. CDR3 nucleotide sequence: TGTGCCAGCAGACCCGCAGGGTCCCCTTACACAGATACGCAGTATTTT. Translating gives CASRPAGSPYTDTQYF.

This clonotype was seen ten or more times. The V gene is TRBV12-3 or TRBV12-4, the J gene TRBJ2-3, with D tentatively TRBD1 (5 bases). V was shortened by 3 bases and J by 3 bases, with 22 bases between the two germline ends. This CDR3 has 18 amino acids. CDR3 loop: CASSFSRLAAGLTDTQYF. The CDR3 coding sequence is TGTGCCAGCAGTTTCTCTCGGCTGGCTGCAGGGCTTACAGATACGCAGTATTTT.

This clonotype showed up many times. The chain has TRBV7-3 and TRBJ2-2, with 7 bases lining up with TRBD1. The CDR3 spans 15 residues. Per germline, CDR1 SGHTA and CDR2 FQGTGA. Trimming cost V 6 bases and J 3 bases; bases outside gene matches: 7. CDR3 residues: CASSHTDRDTGELFF. DNA for the CDR3: TGTGCCAGCAGTCATACTGACAGGGACACCGGGGAGCTGTTTTTT.

There are many counts of this clonotype. The chain recombines TRBV20-1 with TRBJ2-3; D is possibly TRBD2 (5 bases). This CDR3 contains 16 residues. V lost 2 bases and J 1 base, leaving 16 bases between the germline ends. The germline V gene has CDR1 DFQATT and CDR2 SNEGSKA (reference sequence). The DNA of the CDR3 is TGCAGTGCTAGACCAGAGCGGTGGAGCCGCACAGATACGCAGTATTTT. It yields the protein CSARPERWSRTDTQYF.

J is TRBJ2-3 and V is TRBV12-3 or TRBV12-4, with D unresolved. The CDR3 has 16 amino acids. Trimming left V 1 base short and J 3 bases short, with 14 bases between. The DNA of the CDR3 is TGTGCCAGCAGTTTAGGGCAGAAGTTTCTAACAGATACGCAGTATTTT. It is translated as CASSLGQKFLTDTQYF.

This sequence joins TRBV5-5 and TRBJ2-3; D possibly corresponds to TRBD1 (5 bases). Trimming took off 4 bases at V and 0 bases at J, with 9 bases between the two ends. The CDR3 consists of 14 residues. Germline values: CDR1 SGHKS, CDR2 YYEKEE (reference sequence). The CDR3 here is CASSRQMSTDTQYF. CDR3 DNA: TGTGCCAGCAGCCGACAGATGAGCACAGATACGCAGTATTTT.

The CDR3 region has the DNA TGCAGTGCTCAAGACAAACGGGGGCCCAGCTCCTATAATTCACCCCTCCACTTT. Translated: CSAQDKRGPSSYNSPLHF. This chain links TRBV20-1 with TRBJ1-6; tentative D call: TRBD1 (6 bases). This CDR3 has 18 residues. Looked up from germline, CDR1 is DFQATT and CDR2 is SNEGSKA (reference sequence). V was trimmed by 5 bases and J by 0 bases, leaving 20 bases between them.